A selection of T cell receptor beta chains follows, all from one sample in a study of CD8 T cells in Susac syndrome. TCRdb called the immunoSEQ multiplex PCR reads again in MiXCR, with one record for every CDR3 protein. The sample consists of some 450,000 distinct CDR3 sequences, approximately 85% of them appearing once. The sequencing sample was made of CD8+ T cells from PBMCs. The receptor set was obtained from a human donor with multiple sclerosis. Both conserved end residues are part of each CDR3. D genes are given only for firm matches. Clone size is given for some rows only: seen once, a few or many times, or a class if the clone is expanded.

>NA|14|TRBV29-1|TRBJ1-1|NA
CSVYAGVGNTEAFF
TGCAGCGTTTACGCGGGGGTGGGAAACACTGAAGCTTTCTTT
>NA|13|TRBV6-1|TRBJ1-6|NA
CASTQVPGSPLHF
TGTGCCAGCACCCAAGTGCCAGGTTCACCCCTCCACTTT
>NA|13|TRBV28|TRBJ2-1|few
CASSLALNNEQFF
TGTGCCAGCAGTTTAGCCTTGAACAATGAGCAGTTCTTC
>NA|10|TRBV12-3/TRBV12-4|TRBJ1-1|NA
CASRRAEAFF
TGTGCCAGCAGAAGAGCTGAAGCTTTCTTT
>NA|16|TRBV7-9|TRBJ2-1|once
CASSLRLGEFHNEQFF
TGTGCCAGCAGCCTTCGTTTAGGGGAGTTCCACAATGAGCAGTTCTTC
>NA|11|TRBV6-5|TRBJ1-1|NA
CASSMGTEALF
TGTGCCAGCAGTATGGGCACTGAAGCTCTCTTT
>NA|13|TRBV25-1|TRBJ1-1|NA
CASSKQGSTEAFF
TGTGCCAGCAGTAAACAGGGTTCCACTGAAGCTTTCTTT
>TRBD2|17|TRBV2|TRBJ2-1|NA
CASGETSGGSTYNEQFF
TGTGCCAGTGGGGAGACTAGCGGGGGGTCCACCTACAATGAGCAGTTCTTC
>NA|15|TRBV4-1|TRBJ1-1|NA
CASSQETASPTEAFF
TGCGCCAGCAGCCAAGAAACCGCAAGTCCCACTGAAGCTTTCTTT
>NA|16|TRBV13|TRBJ2-6|NA
CASSLGAGGGANVLTF
TGTGCCAGCAGCTTAGGGGCCGGCGGCGGGGCCAACGTCCTGACTTTC
>NA|14|TRBV4-1|TRBJ1-1|NA
CASSQEYKYTEAFF
TGCGCCAGCAGCCAAGAATATAAGTACACTGAAGCTTTCTTT
>NA|13|TRBV30|TRBJ2-3|NA
CAWGLRPGYTQYF
TGTGCCTGGGGCTTACGGCCCGGGTATACGCAGTATTTT
>NA|13|TRBV7-2|TRBJ1-5|few
CASSSAISQPQHF
TGTGCCAGCAGCTCCGCGATTTCTCAGCCCCAGCATTTT
>NA|10|TRBV21-1|TRBJ2-7|once
CGEGYYEQYF
TGTGGGGAGGGGTACTACGAGCAGTACTTC
>TRBD2|15|TRBV7-9|TRBJ2-1|NA
CASSLGSSGSNEQFF
TGTGCCAGCAGCTTAGGGTCTAGCGGGAGCAATGAGCAGTTCTTC
>TRBD1|14|TRBV5-4|TRBJ1-2|NA
CASSRLGGNYGYTF
TGTGCCAGCAGCAGACTAGGGGGCAACTATGGCTACACCTTC
>NA|14|TRBV6-6|TRBJ2-7|NA
CASSYLEWAYEQYF
TGTGCCAGCAGTTACCTTGAGTGGGCCTACGAGCAGTACTTC
>TRBD1|16|TRBV27|TRBJ2-7|NA
CASSPPRERGPGEQYF
TGTGCCAGCAGTCCCCCCCGGGAAAGGGGGCCGGGCGAGCAGTACTTC
>TRBD1|15|TRBV6-1|TRBJ2-7|NA
CASQAGTGASYEQYF
TGTGCCAGCCAAGCCGGGACAGGAGCTTCCTACGAGCAGTACTTC
>NA|17|TRBV7-9|TRBJ1-2|NA
CASSSGVGVERLYGYTF
TGTGCCAGCAGCTCAGGGGTCGGGGTCGAGAGACTCTATGGCTACACCTTC
>TRBD2|15|TRBV7-2|TRBJ2-7|NA
CASSLSSGDSYEQYF
TGTGCCAGCAGCTTGTCCAGCGGGGACTCCTACGAGCAGTACTTC
>TRBD1|17|TRBV4-1|TRBJ1-1|once
CASSQAGTGYMNTEAFF
TGCGCCAGCAGCCAAGCTGGGACAGGGTACATGAACACTGAAGCTTTCTTT
>NA|15|TRBV4-1|TRBJ1-2|once
CASSQDWTAPYGYTF
TGCGCCAGCAGCCAAGATTGGACAGCTCCCTATGGCTACACCTTC